The source of this TCR beta chain is a study of shared clonotypes between healthy human individuals. Looking at the study overall: Each donor's CD8 memory used one plate, CD8 naive two, each CD4 subset three. Overall study results and limits: As a rule, naive subsets had a larger estimated richness than memory subsets.

To note about this clone: The antigen is not known.

Deep was the level at which the assay was run. The assay was immunoSEQ multiplex PCR, and TCRdb's table has in-frame clones only and misses some. The sample lists 950,000 to 1,100,000 clones, around 74% occurring once. The V and J ends lost 6 bases and 3 bases respectively, with 17 bases between them. The CDR3 extends over 16 amino acids. Looked up from germline, CDR1 is MNHEY and CDR2 is SMNVEV (reference sequence). V is TRBV27 and J is TRBJ2-2; possibly TRBD1 for D (6 bases). Input material: memory CD4+ T cells sorted from blood. Described subset: CD45RA-negative fraction. This TCR was sampled from a man between 18 and 35 years old in good health. The CDR3 is CASSRPGQWDTGELFF. In DNA form, the CDR3 reads TGTGCCAGCAGCCGGCCCGGACAGTGGGACACCGGGGAGCTGTTTTTT.